The T cell receptor beta chain under discussion was sequenced for a study of siplizumab effects on memory and regulatory T cells. Germline CDR1 LNHDA, CDR2 SQIVND (reference sequence). Trimming took off 0 bases at V and 11 bases at J, with 17 bases between the two ends. The CDR3 sequence is 15 residues long. General study points: Unstimulated subsets were the mapping target of only a minor fraction of alloreactive clones.

This table comes from immunoSEQ multiplex PCR, and its TCRdb copy is limited to in-frame clones, with some not included. The sample holds fewer than 100,000 clones, 94% seen once. A remark on this clone: Its antigen is unidentified.

The sequenced sample was non-Treg CD4+ T cells sorted from blood. V usage is TRBV19 and J usage is TRBJ1-5; TRBD1 might be the D (5 bases). This TCR came from a human donor in good health. The CDR3 reads CASSIDSRQLRSQHF. CDR3 coding DNA: TGTGCCAGTAGTATAGATTCCCGACAGCTCAGGTCCCAGCATTTT.